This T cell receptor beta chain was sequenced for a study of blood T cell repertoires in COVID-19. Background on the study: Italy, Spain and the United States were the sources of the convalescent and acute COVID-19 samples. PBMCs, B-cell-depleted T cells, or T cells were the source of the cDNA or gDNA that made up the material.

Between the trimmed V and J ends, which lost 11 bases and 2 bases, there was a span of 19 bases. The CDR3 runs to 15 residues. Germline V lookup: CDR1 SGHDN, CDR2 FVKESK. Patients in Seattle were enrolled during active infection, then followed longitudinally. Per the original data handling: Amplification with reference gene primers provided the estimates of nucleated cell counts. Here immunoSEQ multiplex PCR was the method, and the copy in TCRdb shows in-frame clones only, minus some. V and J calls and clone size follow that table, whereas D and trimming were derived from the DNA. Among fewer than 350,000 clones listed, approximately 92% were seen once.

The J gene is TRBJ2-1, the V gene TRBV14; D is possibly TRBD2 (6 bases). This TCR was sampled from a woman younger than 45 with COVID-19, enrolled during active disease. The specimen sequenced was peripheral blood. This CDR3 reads CASSRRESTYNEQFF. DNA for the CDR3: TGTGCCTCGAGTCGGCGGGAATCTACCTACAATGAGCAGTTCTTC. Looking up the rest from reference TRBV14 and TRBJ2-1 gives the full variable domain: EAGVTQFPSHSVIEKGQTVTLRCDPISGHDNLYWYRRVMGKEIKFLLHFVKESKQDESGMPNNRFLAERTGGTYSTLKVQPAELEDSGVYFCASSRRESTYNEQFFGPGTRLTVL.